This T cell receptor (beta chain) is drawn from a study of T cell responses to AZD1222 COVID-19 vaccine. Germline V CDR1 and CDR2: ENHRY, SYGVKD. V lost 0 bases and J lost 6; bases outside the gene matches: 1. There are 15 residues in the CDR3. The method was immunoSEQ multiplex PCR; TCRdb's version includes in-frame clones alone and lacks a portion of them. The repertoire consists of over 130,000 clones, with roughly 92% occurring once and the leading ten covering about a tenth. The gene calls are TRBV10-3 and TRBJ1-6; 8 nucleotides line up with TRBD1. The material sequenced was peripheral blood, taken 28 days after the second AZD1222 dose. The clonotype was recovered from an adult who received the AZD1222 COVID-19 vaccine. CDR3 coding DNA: TGTGCCATCAGTGAGTCGCAGGGGGCTAATTCACCCCTCCACTTT. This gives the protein CAISESQGANSPLHF.